The next 22 T cell receptor beta chains were all read from a single sample in a study of T-cell reconstitution after alpha-beta-depleted transplantation in children. Construction of the TCRbeta library involved unique molecular identifiers. TCRdb called the PCR reads again in MiXCR, with one record for every CDR3 protein. This sample has some 350,000 distinct CDR3 sequences, with 16% found just once. This specimen consisted of PBMCs, mostly from graft donor cells, obtained 360 days after TCRalphabeta/CD19-depleted stem cell transplant. These receptors came from a male patient aged 2 to 9 who had a stem cell transplant for acute lymphoblastic leukemia, so the T cells may come from the graft donor.

There are many counts of this clonotype. This sequence joins TRBV7-3 and TRBJ1-1; 7 bases map to TRBD1. CDR3 length: 16 amino acids. Germline CDR1 is SGHTA and CDR2 is FQGTGA. V lost 6 bases and J lost 3; bases outside the gene matches: 13. The CDR3 DNA reads TGTGCCAGCAGTTACCCGACAGGGCTGGAGGACACTGAAGCTTTCTTT. Translating gives CASSYPTGLEDTEAFF.

This clonotype was observed at least ten times. The V and J genes are TRBV12-3 or TRBV12-4 and TRBJ2-2; weak D call: TRBD1 (5 bases). V lost 3 bases and J 1 base, leaving 9 bases between the germline ends. The CDR3 totals 15 residues. As DNA, the CDR3 is TGTGCCAGCAGTTTTCGGCAGGGGAACACCGGGGAGCTGTTTTTT. This translates into CASSFRQGNTGELFF.

This sequence joins TRBV6-5 and TRBJ2-3; 7 bases map to TRBD2. The germline V gene has CDR1 MNHEY and CDR2 SVGAGI. V lost 2 bases to trimming and J lost 1 base; unmatched junction nucleotides: 12. The CDR3 sequence is 18 residues long. The CDR3 DNA sequence: TGTGCCAGCAGTTACCGCGCGGGAGTGGGGTCGGGCACAGATACGCAGTATTTT. The encoded protein is CASSYRAGVGSGTDTQYF.

Turning to this clonotype: No conserved phenylalanine or tryptophan ends this CDR3, so it is likely a read error. The V and J genes are TRBV12-3 or TRBV12-4 and TRBJ2-7; TRBD2 matches 7 bases. The length of the CDR3 is 17 residues. The ends lost 3 bases at V and 0 bases at J; junction bases unmatched: 11. The DNA of the CDR3 is TGTGCCAGCAGTTTCGCTCGCCCGACTAGCTCCTCCTACGAGCAGTACCTC. Translating gives CASSFARPTSSSYEQYL.

This clonotype was picked up a small number of times. The J gene is TRBJ2-1, the V gene TRBV10-3; TRBD1 might be the D (5 bases). Deletions cut 6 bases from V and 1 base from J, with 7 bases between. Germline V gene data show CDR1 as ENHRY and CDR2 as SYGVKD. The CDR3 is 13 residues long. The CDR3 coding sequence is TGTGCCATCAGCACAGGTTCCTACAATGAGCAGTTCTTC. It codes for CAISTGSYNEQFF.

The gene calls are TRBV28 and TRBJ2-3; D unresolved. The CDR3 is made up of 18 amino acids. The germline V gene encodes CDR1 MDHEN and CDR2 SYDVKM. V was pared by 5 bases and J by 4 bases, with 25 bases between. The CDR3 DNA reads as TGTGCCAGCAGTCAGATTCCGGGCGACATCCCCGACGCAGATACGCAGTATTTT. Translated: CASSQIPGDIPDADTQYF. Using reference TRBV28 and TRBJ2-3 for the parts outside the CDR3, the full variable domain is DVKVTQSSRYLVKRTGEKVFLECVQDMDHENMFWYRQDPGLGLRLIYFSYDVKMKEKGDIPEGYSVSREKKERFSLILESASTNQTSMYLCASSQIPGDIPDADTQYFGPGTRLTVL.

The chain has TRBV5-4 and TRBJ2-2; 7 bases match TRBD2. After removal of 4 bases from V and 6 bases from J, the junction contained 12 bases not matched to a gene. There are 16 residues in the CDR3. Germline loops: CDR1 SGHNT, CDR2 YYREEE (reference sequence). DNA of the CDR3: TGTGCCAGCAGCCCGGATCCGGGACTAAGTCCCGGGGAGCTGTTTTTT. Encoded protein: CASSPDPGLSPGELFF. The complete variable domain, with remaining parts taken from reference TRBV5-4 and TRBJ2-2, reads ETGVTQSPTHLIKTRGQQVTLRCSSQSGHNTVSWYQQALGQGPQFIFQYYREEENGRGNFPPRFSGLQFPNYSSELNVNALELDDSALYLCASSPDPGLSPGELFFGEGSRLTVL.

There are a few counts of this clonotype. V and J are TRBV5-6 and TRBJ1-2; 12 nucleotides agree with TRBD1. The CDR3 extends over 15 amino acids. The V gene's germline CDR1 is SGHDT and CDR2 YYEEEE. Trimming cost V 4 bases and J 4 bases; bases outside gene matches: 5. CDR3 in amino acids: CASSPPGQGAYGYTF. The CDR3 DNA follows: TGTGCCAGCAGCCCACCGGGACAGGGGGCCTATGGCTACACCTTC.

V usage is TRBV28 and J usage is TRBJ2-1; D is unresolved. Germline V gives CDR1 MDHEN, CDR2 SYDVKM. The CDR3 loop spans 16 amino acids. With 3 bases removed from V and 5 bases from J, the gap between germline ends came to 17 bases. CDR3 sequence (DNA): TGTGCCAGCAGTTTGGTTACGAGTCTCGGTAACAATGAGCAGTTCTTC. Protein product: CASSLVTSLGNNEQFF. The full variable domain, rest sourced from reference TRBV28 and TRBJ2-1, is DVKVTQSSRYLVKRTGEKVFLECVQDMDHENMFWYRQDPGLGLRLIYFSYDVKMKEKGDIPEGYSVSREKKERFSLILESASTNQTSMYLCASSLVTSLGNNEQFFGPGTRLTVL.

The chain has TRBV7-3 and TRBJ2-3, with D perhaps TRBD2 (6 bases). The CDR3 contains 13 residues. Deletions cut 4 bases from V and 6 bases from J, with 11 bases between. Germline assignment: CDR1 SGHTA and CDR2 FQGTGA. CDR3: CASSSGRDDTQYF. Written as DNA, the CDR3 is TGTGCCAGCAGCTCCGGGCGGGATGATACGCAGTATTTT.

This clonotype showed up just a few times. The chain uses TRBV20-1 and TRBJ2-5; D perhaps matches TRBD1 (5 bases). There are 13 residues in the CDR3. The germline CDR1 and CDR2 sequences are DFQATT and SNEGSKA (reference sequence). The V end lost 1 base, the J end lost 5 bases, and 11 bases lay between the germline ends. The chain's CDR3 is CSARGQPTETQYF. The CDR3 DNA is TGCAGTGCTAGAGGACAGCCGACGGAGACCCAGTACTTC.

The chain carries TRBV10-3 and TRBJ2-2; 12 bases align to TRBD1. Germline trimming cut 11 bases from V and 9 bases from J; bases unmatched to any gene: 10. The CDR3 runs to 14 residues. CDR1 ENHRY and CDR2 SYGVKD come from the germline V gene. The CDR3 DNA reads TGTGCCGTCGGGACAGGGGGCACCCTCCGGGAGCTGTTTTTT. Protein sequence: CAVGTGGTLRELFF.

This clonotype appeared many times. The V call is TRBV11-2, the J call TRBJ2-5; TRBD1 agrees at 7 bases. Losses at the gene ends were 1 base for V and 5 bases for J; bases not matched to a gene: 19. In germline, CDR1 is SGHAT, CDR2 FQNNGV. The CDR3 consists of 19 residues. The CDR3 sequence: CASSLGVAANRGPRETQYF. CDR3 DNA: TGTGCCAGCAGCTTAGGGGTGGCCGCTAACAGGGGCCCACGGGAGACCCAGTACTTC. The full variable domain, in which reference TRBV11-2 and TRBJ2-5 provide the parts outside the CDR3, is EAGVAQSPRYKIIEKRQSVAFWCNPISGHATLYWYQQILGQGPKLLIQFQNNGVVDDSQLPKDRFSAERLKGVDSTLKIQPAKLEDSAVYLCASSLGVAANRGPRETQYFGPGTRLLVL.

This clonotype was counted many times. This chain connects TRBV12-3 or TRBV12-4 to TRBJ1-4; 10 nucleotides line up with TRBD1. The CDR3 runs to 17 residues. V shed 5 bases, J shed 3 bases, and the junction held 9 bases outside the gene matches. CDR3: CASSRPGTGVPNEKLFF. CDR3 in DNA: TGTGCCAGCAGTCGTCCCGGGACAGGGGTCCCTAATGAAAAACTGTTTTTT.

The CDR3 region is CAISGGTGTYEQYF. In DNA form, the CDR3 reads TGTGCCATCAGCGGAGGGACGGGCACCTACGAGCAGTACTTC. The chain joins TRBV10-3 to TRBJ2-7; D perhaps matches TRBD2 (6 bases). The CDR3 is made up of 14 amino acids. V shed 6 bases and J shed 2 bases, with 14 bases lying between them. Germline assignment: CDR1 ENHRY and CDR2 SYGVKD.

The chain uses TRBV6-5 and TRBJ2-1, with a possible D match to TRBD2 (5 bases). The CDR3 length is 17 residues. V was pared by 2 bases and J by 2 bases, with 16 bases between. CDR1 and CDR2 from the germline V gene are MNHEY and SVGAGI. CDR3 amino acids: CASSYTVGEWTYNEQFF. The CDR3 DNA is TGTGCCAGCAGTTACACGGTGGGAGAATGGACCTACAATGAGCAGTTCTTC.

This sequence joins TRBV28 and TRBJ2-1, with a weak D call TRBD1 (6 bases). The CDR3 covers 13 residues. The V end was cut by 10 bases, the J end by 3 bases, with 13 bases between. The germline V gene has CDR1 MDHEN and CDR2 SYDVKM. The CDR3 nucleotides read TGTGCCACAACAGGGAGCGGCTACAATGAGCAGTTCTTC. Translating it yields CATTGSGYNEQFF.

The chain employs TRBV27 and TRBJ2-7, with 11 bases lining up with TRBD2. In germline, CDR1 is MNHEY, CDR2 SMNVEV (reference sequence). The CDR3 extends over 15 amino acids. Unmatched junction bases numbered 6, after V lost 2 bases and J lost 6 bases. The CDR3 DNA sequence: TGTGCCAGCAGTTTAGGTATAGCGGGAGGGCGCGAGCAGTACTTC. Amino acids: CASSLGIAGGREQYF.

This chain connects TRBV5-1 to TRBJ2-1; 7 nucleotides line up with TRBD2. CDR3 length: 16 residues. Germline assignment: CDR1 SGHRS and CDR2 YFSETQ. The trim removed 0 bases at V and 4 bases at J, leaving 7 bases unmatched. CDR3 region: CASSLVPTAGYNEQFF. In DNA form, the CDR3 reads TGCGCCAGCAGCTTGGTCCCCACAGCGGGATACAATGAGCAGTTCTTC.

This clonotype was detected ten times or more. V gene TRBV12-3 or TRBV12-4 combines with J gene TRBJ2-1; maybe TRBD2 (6 bases). The CDR3 covers 14 residues. Trimming left V 5 bases short and J 8 bases short, with 16 bases between. DNA for the CDR3: TGTGCCAGCAGTAATTCCGGGGGTGCCTATGAGCAGTTCTTC. It is translated as CASSNSGGAYEQFF.

In regard to this clonotype: A read error may explain this, as a much larger clone is one base away. The rearrangement links TRBV12-3 or TRBV12-4 to TRBJ2-1, with D possibly TRBD2 on 6 matching bases. The CDR3 has 14 residues. This CDR3 is CACAPLARYNEQFF. In nucleotides, the CDR3 is TGTGCGTGTGCCCCGCTAGCGCGTTACAATGAGCAGTTCTTC.

The V call is TRBV25-1, the J call TRBJ2-1; 7 nucleotides agree with TRBD2. Per the germline V gene, CDR1 is MGHDK and CDR2 is SYGVNS. The CDR3 loop spans 15 amino acids. With 4 bases clipped from V and 2 bases from J, the junction kept 5 bases outside the gene matches. The CDR3 here is CASSALAGTYNEQFF. CDR3 DNA sequence: TGTGCCAGCAGTGCCTTAGCGGGTACCTACAATGAGCAGTTCTTC.